This TCR beta chain was identified in a study of blood T cell repertoires in COVID-19. Authors' processing steps: Reference gene primer amplification in the assay estimated nucleated cell counts. The data were produced by immunoSEQ multiplex PCR, yet TCRdb's version contains in-frame clones alone and is incomplete. The V and J calls and clone size come from that table; D and trimming were worked out from the DNA. The sample includes more than 140,000 clones, 65% to 90% of them seen just once. This CDR3 is built from 13 residues. V was trimmed by 5 bases and J by 2 bases, leaving 11 bases between them. Germline CDR1 SQVTM, CDR2 ANQGSEA.

The chain carries TRBV29-1 and TRBJ2-3; possible D gene TRBD1, 5 bases. The sequenced material came from peripheral blood. The receptor's source is a woman between 45 and 60 years old in a cohort sampled during active or convalescent COVID-19. CDR3 region: CSVRTFITDTQYF. In DNA, the CDR3 is TGCAGCGTTAGGACATTCATCACAGATACGCAGTATTTT.